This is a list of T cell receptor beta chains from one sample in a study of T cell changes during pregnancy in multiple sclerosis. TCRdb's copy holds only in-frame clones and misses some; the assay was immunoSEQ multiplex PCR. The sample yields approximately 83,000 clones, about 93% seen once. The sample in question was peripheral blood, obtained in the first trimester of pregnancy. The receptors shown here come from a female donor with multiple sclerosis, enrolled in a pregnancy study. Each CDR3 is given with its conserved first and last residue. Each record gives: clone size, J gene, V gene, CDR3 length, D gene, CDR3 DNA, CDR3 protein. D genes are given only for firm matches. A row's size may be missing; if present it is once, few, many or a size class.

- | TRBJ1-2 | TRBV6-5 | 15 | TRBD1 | TGTGCCAGCAGTTTCTGGGACAGGGTCGGGAATGGCTACACCTTC | CASSFWDRVGNGYTF
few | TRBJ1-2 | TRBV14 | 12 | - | TGTGCCAGCAGCCACTCCCAGTATGGCTACACCTTC | CASSHSQYGYTF
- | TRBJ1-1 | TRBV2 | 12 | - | TGTGCCAGGTCGACACAGAACACTGAAGCTTTCTTT | CARSTQNTEAFF
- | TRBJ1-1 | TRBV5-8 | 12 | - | TGTGCCAGCGCCCCGGGGTCCTCTGAAGCTTTCTTT | CASAPGSSEAFF
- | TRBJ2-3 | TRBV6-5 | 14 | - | TGTGCCAGCAGTTATGGCGGAATCACAGATACGCAGTATTTT | CASSYGGITDTQYF
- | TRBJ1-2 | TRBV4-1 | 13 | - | TGCGCCAGCAGCCAAGTTGAAGCCTGGGGCTACACCTTC | CASSQVEAWGYTF
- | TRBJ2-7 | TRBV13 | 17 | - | TGTGCCAGCAGTATAGAAAACAGGAGACAGGGAGGTTACGAGCAGTACTTC | CASSIENRRQGGYEQYF
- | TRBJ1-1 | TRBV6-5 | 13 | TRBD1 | TGTGCCAGCAGTTACTCTGCAGGGGGTGAAGCTTTCTTT | CASSYSAGGEAFF
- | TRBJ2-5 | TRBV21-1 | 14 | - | TGTGCCAGCAGCAACGGGACTACCCATGGGACCCAGTACTTC | CASSNGTTHGTQYF
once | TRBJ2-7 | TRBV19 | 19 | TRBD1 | TGTGCCAGTTCCCCTAGTACGGGGGTGGGACAGGGCTTGTTCTACGAGCAGTACTTC | CASSPSTGVGQGLFYEQYF
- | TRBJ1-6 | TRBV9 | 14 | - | TGTGCCAGCAGCGTACAGGCCCTCGATTCACCCCTCCACTTT | CASSVQALDSPLHF
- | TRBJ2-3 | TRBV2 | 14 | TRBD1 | TGTGCCAGCTCAGGGGACAGGGGGTGGGGTACGCAGTATTTT | CASSGDRGWGTQYF
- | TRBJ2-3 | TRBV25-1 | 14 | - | TGTGCCAGCAGTGAATATCGGGACACAGATACGCAGTATTTT | CASSEYRDTDTQYF
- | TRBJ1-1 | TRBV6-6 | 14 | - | TGTGCCAGCAGTTATCCAAGCCAAAACACTGAAGCTTTCTTT | CASSYPSQNTEAFF
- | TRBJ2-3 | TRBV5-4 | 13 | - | TGTGCCACCAGGTGGGGGGGCGAAGATACGCAGTATTTT | CATRWGGEDTQYF
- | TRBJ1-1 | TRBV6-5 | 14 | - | TGTGCCAGCAGTTTTAGCGAGGTGAACACTGAAGCTTTCTTT | CASSFSEVNTEAFF
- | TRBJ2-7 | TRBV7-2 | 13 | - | TGTGCCAGCAGCTTAAGCCAAGTCTACGAGCAGTACTTC | CASSLSQVYEQYF
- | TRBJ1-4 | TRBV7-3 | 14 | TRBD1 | TGTGCCAGCAGCCCAGGGACAGTTATTGAAAAACTGTTTTTT | CASSPGTVIEKLFF
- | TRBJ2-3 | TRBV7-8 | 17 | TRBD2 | TGTGCCAGCAGCCTAACGACTAGCGGGGCTGCGGCAGATACGCAGTATTTT | CASSLTTSGAAADTQYF
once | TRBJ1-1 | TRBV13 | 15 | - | TGTGCCAGCAGCCCAGCCGGGGAGGGAAAAGCTGAAGCTTTCTTT | CASSPAGEGKAEAFF